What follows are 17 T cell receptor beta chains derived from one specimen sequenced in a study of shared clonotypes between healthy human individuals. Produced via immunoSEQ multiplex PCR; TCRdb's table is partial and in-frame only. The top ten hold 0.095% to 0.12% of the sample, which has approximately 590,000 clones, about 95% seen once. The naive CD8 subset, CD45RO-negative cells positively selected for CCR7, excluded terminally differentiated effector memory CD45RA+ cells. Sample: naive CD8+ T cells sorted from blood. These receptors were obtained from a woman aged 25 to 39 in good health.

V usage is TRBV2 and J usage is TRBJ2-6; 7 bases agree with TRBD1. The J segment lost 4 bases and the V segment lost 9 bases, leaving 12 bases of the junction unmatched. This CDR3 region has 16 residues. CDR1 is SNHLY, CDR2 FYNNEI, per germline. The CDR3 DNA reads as TGTGCCAGTAGCCGGGACAGTGTCTCGGGGGCCAACGTCCTGACTTTC. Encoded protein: CASSRDSVSGANVLTF.

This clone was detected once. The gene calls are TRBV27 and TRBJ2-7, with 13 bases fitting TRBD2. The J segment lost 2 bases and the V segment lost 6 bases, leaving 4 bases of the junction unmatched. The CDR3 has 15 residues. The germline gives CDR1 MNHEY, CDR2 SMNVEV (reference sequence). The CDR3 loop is CASRGLAGRTYEQYF. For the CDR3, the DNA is TGTGCCAGCAGGGGACTAGCGGGAAGAACCTACGAGCAGTACTTC.

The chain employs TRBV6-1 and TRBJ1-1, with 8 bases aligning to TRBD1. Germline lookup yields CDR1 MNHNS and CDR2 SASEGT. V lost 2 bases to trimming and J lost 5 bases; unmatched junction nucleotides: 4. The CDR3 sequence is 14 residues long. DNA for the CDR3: TGTGCCAGCAGTGAACTACAGGGGGTTACTGAAGCTTTCTTT. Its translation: CASSELQGVTEAFF.

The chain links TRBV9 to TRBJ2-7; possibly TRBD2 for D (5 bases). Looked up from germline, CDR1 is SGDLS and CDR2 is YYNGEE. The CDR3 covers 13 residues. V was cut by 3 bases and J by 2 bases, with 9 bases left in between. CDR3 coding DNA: TGTGCCAGCAGCGAAGGGAGCGCCTACGAGCAGTACTTC. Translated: CASSEGSAYEQYF.

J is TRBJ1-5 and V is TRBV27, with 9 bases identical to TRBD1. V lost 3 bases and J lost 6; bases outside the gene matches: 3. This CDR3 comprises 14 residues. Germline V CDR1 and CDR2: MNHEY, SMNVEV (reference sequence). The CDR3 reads CASSFGTGSQPQHF. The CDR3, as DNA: TGTGCCAGCAGTTTTGGGACAGGGAGTCAGCCCCAGCATTTT.

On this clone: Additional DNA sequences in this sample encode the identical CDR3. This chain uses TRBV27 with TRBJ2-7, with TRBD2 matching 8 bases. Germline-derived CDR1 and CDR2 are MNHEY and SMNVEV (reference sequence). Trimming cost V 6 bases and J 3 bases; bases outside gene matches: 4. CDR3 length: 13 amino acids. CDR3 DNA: TGTGCCAGCAGCTCCGGGACTAGCTACGAGCAGTACTTC. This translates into CASSSGTSYEQYF.

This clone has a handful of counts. In DNA, the CDR3 is TGTGCCAGCAGATCGGGGGCCGGTGAAGCTTTCTTT. Translated: CASRSGAGEAFF. The chain has TRBV6-5 and TRBJ1-1; possible D gene TRBD1, 6 bases. Germline V gene sequence: CDR1 MNHEY, CDR2 SVGAGI. The CDR3 consists of 12 residues. With 6 bases removed from V and 7 bases from J, the gap between germline ends came to 12 bases.

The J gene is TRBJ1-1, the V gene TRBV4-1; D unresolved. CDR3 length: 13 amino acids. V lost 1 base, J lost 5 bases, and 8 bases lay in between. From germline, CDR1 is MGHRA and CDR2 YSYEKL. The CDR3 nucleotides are TGCGCCAGCAGCCAAGGGTTAGCGACTGAAGCTTTCTTT. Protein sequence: CASSQGLATEAFF.

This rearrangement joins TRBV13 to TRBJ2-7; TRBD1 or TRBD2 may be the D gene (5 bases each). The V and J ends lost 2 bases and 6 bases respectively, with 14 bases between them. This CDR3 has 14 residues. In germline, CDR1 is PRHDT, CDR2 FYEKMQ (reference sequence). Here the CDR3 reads CASSLRMSGSEQYF. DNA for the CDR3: TGTGCCAGCAGCTTACGCATGTCAGGGAGCGAGCAGTACTTC.

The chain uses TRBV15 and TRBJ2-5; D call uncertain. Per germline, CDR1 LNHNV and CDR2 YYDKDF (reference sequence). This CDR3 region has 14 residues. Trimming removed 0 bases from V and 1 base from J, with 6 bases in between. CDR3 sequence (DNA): TGTGCCACCAGCAGAGATCGACGCCAAGAGACCCAGTACTTC. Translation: CATSRDRRQETQYF.

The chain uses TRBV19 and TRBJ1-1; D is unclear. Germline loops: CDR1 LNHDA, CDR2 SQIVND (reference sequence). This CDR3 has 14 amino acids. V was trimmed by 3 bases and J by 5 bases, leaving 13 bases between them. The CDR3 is CASSILRDGTEAFF. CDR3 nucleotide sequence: TGTGCCAGTAGTATCTTGAGGGATGGGACTGAAGCTTTCTTT.

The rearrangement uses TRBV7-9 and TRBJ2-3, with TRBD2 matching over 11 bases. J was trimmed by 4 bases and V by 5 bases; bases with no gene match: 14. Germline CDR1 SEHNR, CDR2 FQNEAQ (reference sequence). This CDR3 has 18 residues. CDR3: CASSARLAGSVVADTQYF. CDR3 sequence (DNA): TGTGCCAGCAGCGCCAGACTAGCGGGATCTGTTGTTGCAGATACGCAGTATTTT.

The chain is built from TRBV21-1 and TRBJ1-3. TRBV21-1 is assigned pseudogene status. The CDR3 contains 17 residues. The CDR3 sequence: CASSKVGRFPSGNTIYF. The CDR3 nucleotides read TGTGCCAGCAGCAAAGTGGGACGTTTCCCCTCTGGAAACACCATATATTTT.

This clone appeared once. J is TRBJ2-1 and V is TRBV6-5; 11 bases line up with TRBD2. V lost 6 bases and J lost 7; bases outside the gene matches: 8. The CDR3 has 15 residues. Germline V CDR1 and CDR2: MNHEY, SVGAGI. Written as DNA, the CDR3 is TGTGCCAGCAGCCCTACTAGCGGGAGTCTTAATGAGCAGTTCTTC. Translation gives CASSPTSGSLNEQFF.

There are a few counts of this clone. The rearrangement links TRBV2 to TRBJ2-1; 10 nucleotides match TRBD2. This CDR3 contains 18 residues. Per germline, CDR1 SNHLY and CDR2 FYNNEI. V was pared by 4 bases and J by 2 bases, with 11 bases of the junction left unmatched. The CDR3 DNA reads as TGTGCCAGCAGTGCGCGGCTAGCGGGAGAGTACCCCTACAATGAGCAGTTCTTC. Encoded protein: CASSARLAGEYPYNEQFF.

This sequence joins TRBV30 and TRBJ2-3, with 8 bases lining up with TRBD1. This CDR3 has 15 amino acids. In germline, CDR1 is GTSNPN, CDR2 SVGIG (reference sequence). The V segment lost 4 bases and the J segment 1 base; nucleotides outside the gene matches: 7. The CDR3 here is CAWTTGGGGTDTQYF. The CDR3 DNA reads TGTGCCTGGACAACAGGGGGTGGCGGCACAGATACGCAGTATTTT.

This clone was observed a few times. The CDR3 DNA is TGTGCCAGCAGCTCGGAGGACGAGCAGTACTTC. Its protein product is CASSSEDEQYF. The V and J genes are TRBV5-4 and TRBJ2-7; D is perhaps TRBD2 (5 bases). Germline CDR1 is SGHNT and CDR2 is YYREEE (reference sequence). Deletions cut 3 bases from V and 5 bases from J, with 6 bases between. The CDR3 loop spans 11 amino acids.